Presented here are 23 T cell receptor beta chains from one specimen sequenced in a study of beta chain features in type 1 diabetes. Expressed TCRB transcripts were sequenced after all isolated RNA was converted to cDNA. Profiled with immunoSEQ multiplex PCR; TCRdb holds only in-frame clones, not every one. The sample consists of more than 140,000 clones, 9.7% of them appearing once. The sample comprised central memory CD4+ T cells from blood. Receptors originate from a woman aged 40 to 50 in good health.

This clone has just a few counts. The CDR3 sequence is CASSFGLAGGRGEQYF. The CDR3 bases are TGTGCCAGCAGCTTTGGACTAGCGGGGGGACGTGGCGAGCAGTACTTC. The rearrangement uses TRBV7-2 and TRBJ2-7, with TRBD2 matching over 14 bases. This CDR3 comprises 16 residues. Germline V CDR1 and CDR2: SGHTA, FQGNSA. After removal of 3 bases from V and 6 bases from J, the junction contained 7 bases not matched to a gene.

V and J are TRBV15 and TRBJ1-2, with D possibly TRBD1 on 5 matching bases. CDR3 length equals 19 residues. Germline CDR1 reads LNHNV; CDR2 reads YYDKDF (reference sequence). V was trimmed by 0 bases and J by 4 bases, leaving 24 bases between them. CDR3 amino acids: CATSRESGNRVSRVYGYTF. CDR3 in DNA: TGTGCCACCAGCAGAGAGTCAGGGAACCGGGTTTCTAGGGTCTATGGCTACACCTTC.

The chain joins TRBV5-4 to TRBJ2-7, with D possibly TRBD2 on 5 matching bases. Trimming removed 5 bases from V and 0 bases from J, with 15 bases in between. Germline loops: CDR1 SGHNT, CDR2 YYREEE (reference sequence). CDR3 length: 15 residues. CDR3 coding DNA: TGTGCCAGCAGATCGGACGGTGGGAGCTCCTACGAGCAGTACTTC. Translating gives CASRSDGGSSYEQYF.

V gene TRBV4-1 combines with J gene TRBJ1-4; no definite D call. The CDR3 spans 15 residues. With 1 base removed from V and 6 bases from J, the gap between germline ends came to 12 bases. In germline, CDR1 is MGHRA, CDR2 YSYEKL. This CDR3 reads CASSQGDFSDEKLFF. The DNA for the CDR3 is TGCGCCAGCAGCCAAGGCGACTTTTCGGATGAAAAACTGTTTTTT.

The V and J genes are TRBV6-5 and TRBJ1-4; D not resolved. With 5 bases removed from V and 4 bases from J, the gap between germline ends came to 8 bases. CDR1 and CDR2 (germline): MNHEY, SVGAGI. The CDR3 is 13 amino acids. CDR3 nucleotide sequence: TGTGCCAGCAGTCCACTCGGTAATGAAAAACTGTTTTTT. Its protein product is CASSPLGNEKLFF.

In this sample, this clone turned up a few times. The chain has TRBV7-8 and TRBJ1-6, with D uncertain. The CDR3 is 15 residues long. Trimming took off 1 base at V and 5 bases at J, with 9 bases between the two ends. Per the germline V gene, CDR1 is SGHVS and CDR2 is FQNEAQ. The CDR3, as DNA: TGTGCCAGCAGCTTAGGTTCACAGAATAATTCACCCCTCCACTTT. Amino acid sequence: CASSLGSQNNSPLHF.

The rearrangement joins TRBV7-2 to TRBJ1-1, with 7 nucleotides matching TRBD1. J lost 10 bases, V lost 5 bases, and 10 bases had no gene match. The length of the CDR3 is 13 residues. CDR1 is SGHTA and CDR2 is FQGNSA in the germline V gene. The CDR3 sequence is CASSPRQGGRAFF. In DNA form, the CDR3 reads TGTGCCAGCAGCCCACGACAGGGCGGGCGAGCTTTCTTT.

The sample holds a few counts of this clone. The chain joins TRBV6-5 to TRBJ1-1, with D perhaps TRBD1 (6 bases). Germline values: CDR1 MNHEY, CDR2 SVGAGI. The CDR3 is 11 amino acids. V was cut by 7 bases and J by 10 bases, with 13 bases left in between. CDR3 residues: CASTPGQPAFF. In DNA, the CDR3 is TGTGCCAGCACCCCGGGACAACCAGCTTTCTTT.

This clone was recorded a few times. The V call is TRBV10-3, the J call TRBJ2-5; TRBD1 matches 7 bases. The CDR3 extends over 13 amino acids. Trimming cost V 7 bases and J 5 bases; bases outside gene matches: 7. In germline, CDR1 is ENHRY, CDR2 SYGVKD. The CDR3 region has the DNA TGTGCCATCAACAGGGGTCCGGGGGAGACCCAGTACTTC. Translating gives CAINRGPGETQYF.

The chain couples TRBV6-5 to TRBJ2-7; weak D call: TRBD2 (6 bases). CDR3 length: 16 amino acids. The germline V gene has CDR1 MNHEY and CDR2 SVGAGI. V was trimmed by 2 bases and J by 3 bases, leaving 17 bases between them. The chain's CDR3 is CASSYAGQAGSYEQYF. The CDR3 DNA reads TGTGCCAGCAGTTACGCAGGCCAGGCGGGAAGCTACGAGCAGTACTTC.

The V gene is TRBV2, the J gene TRBJ2-7; D is unclear. V lost 4 bases and J lost 3, with 10 bases in between. Germline V gene data show CDR1 as SNHLY and CDR2 as FYNNEI. The CDR3 contains 13 residues. Here the CDR3 DNA reads TGTGCCAGCAGTGTCGACGGAGTCTACGAGCAGTACTTC. Protein sequence: CASSVDGVYEQYF.

This chain joins TRBV19 and TRBJ1-5; TRBD1 agrees at 7 bases. The CDR3 has 15 amino acids. Germline CDR1 and CDR2: LNHDA and SQIVND (reference sequence). With V trimmed by 6 bases and J by 5 bases, 10 bases remained unmatched. The CDR3 DNA sequence: TGTGCCAGTAGAGGGATGCACAGGGGTCATCAGCCCCAGCATTTT. Protein: CASRGMHRGHQPQHF.

In this sample, this clone turned up a few times. The chain joins TRBV2 to TRBJ1-4, with D possibly being TRBD1 (6 bases). The CDR3 is 15 residues long. The V gene's germline CDR1 is SNHLY and CDR2 FYNNEI. V lost 6 bases to trimming and J lost 7 bases, with 18 bases between them. Here the CDR3 reads CASRRAGTTGEKLFF. The CDR3 DNA reads TGTGCCAGCAGGCGGGCCGGGACAACCGGTGAAAAACTGTTTTTT. Based on the CDR3 plus reference TRBV2 and TRBJ1-4, the full variable domain is EPEVTQTPSHQVTQMGQEVILRCVPISNHLYFYWYRQILGQKVEFLVSFYNNEISEKSEIFDDQFSVERPDGSNFTLKIRSTKLEDSAMYFCASRRAGTTGEKLFFGSGTQLSVL.

J is TRBJ2-5 and V is TRBV18; the D gene is possibly TRBD2 (6 bases). V lost 3 bases to trimming and J lost 5 bases, with 13 bases between them. This CDR3 has 14 residues. CDR1 is KGHSH, CDR2 LQKENI, per germline. The CDR3: CASSPRPAGETQYF. Here the CDR3 DNA reads TGTGCCAGCTCACCTCGACCTGCGGGGGAGACCCAGTACTTC.

The chain employs TRBV27 and TRBJ1-1, with D unclear. The germline V and J ends were trimmed by 5 bases and 3 bases, with 25 bases remaining between them. Germline CDR1 reads MNHEY; CDR2 reads SMNVEV (reference sequence). This CDR3 is built from 18 residues. CDR3 coding DNA: TGTGCCAGCAGTCCCTTCCTTGTGACCCCCAAAGCGGACACTGAAGCTTTCTTT. Its protein is CASSPFLVTPKADTEAFF.

The gene calls are TRBV5-4 and TRBJ2-3, with 9 nucleotides matching TRBD2. This CDR3 is built from 15 residues. Germline V gene data show CDR1 as SGHNT and CDR2 as YYREEE (reference sequence). Trimming took 4 bases from V and 4 from J; bases not matched to a gene: 7. Written as DNA, the CDR3 is TGTGCCAGCAGCCCGCGGGGGGGAGGGTCAGATACGCAGTATTTT. Protein sequence: CASSPRGGGSDTQYF. The full variable domain, with the rest looked up from reference TRBV5-4 and TRBJ2-3, is ETGVTQSPTHLIKTRGQQVTLRCSSQSGHNTVSWYQQALGQGPQFIFQYYREEENGRGNFPPRFSGLQFPNYSSELNVNALELDDSALYLCASSPRGGGSDTQYFGPGTRLTVL.

The chain combines TRBV6-1 with TRBJ2-1, with 9 bases aligning to TRBD1. The CDR3 has 15 amino acids. Germline lookup yields CDR1 MNHNS and CDR2 SASEGT. V lost 6 bases and J lost 4; bases outside the gene matches: 7. CDR3 in amino acids: CASRTGTGPYNEQFF. CDR3 nucleotide sequence: TGTGCCAGCAGGACCGGGACAGGGCCGTACAATGAGCAGTTCTTC.

CDR3 region: CASSLNAGTVHGYTF. In DNA form, the CDR3 reads TGTGCCAGCAGCTTGAACGCCGGGACAGTACACGGCTACACCTTC. The rearrangement links TRBV7-2 to TRBJ1-2; 7 positions agree with TRBD1. The trim removed 3 bases at V and 8 bases at J, leaving 12 bases unmatched. From germline, CDR1 is SGHTA and CDR2 FQGNSA. The CDR3 length is 15 residues.

This clone was seen a handful of times. The chain combines TRBV2 with TRBJ1-1; D call uncertain. V lost 10 bases and J lost 1, with 10 bases in between. The germline V gene has CDR1 SNHLY and CDR2 FYNNEI. The CDR3 totals 12 residues. The CDR3 nucleotides read TGTGCCACCAGAGCGGGGAACACTGAAGCTTTCTTT. Residues: CATRAGNTEAFF.

V is TRBV6-6 and J is TRBJ2-7; 11 positions match TRBD2. The CDR3 loop spans 15 amino acids. V gave up 0 bases and J gave up 6 bases; unmatched junction bases: 4. CDR1 is MNHNY, CDR2 SVGAGI, per germline (reference sequence). CDR3 protein: CASSYSLAGGLEQYF. In DNA, the CDR3 is TGTGCCAGCAGTTACTCTTTAGCGGGGGGGCTCGAGCAGTACTTC.

This sequence joins TRBV6-1 and TRBJ2-3; 13 nucleotides align to TRBD2. In germline, CDR1 is MNHNS, CDR2 SASEGT. This CDR3 contains 16 residues. V gave up 0 bases and J gave up 8 bases; unmatched junction bases: 5. The CDR3 DNA reads TGTGCCAGCAGTGAAGCAACTAGCGGGGGGGCCGGTACGCAGTATTTT. This translates into CASSEATSGGAGTQYF.

This rearrangement joins TRBV27 to TRBJ1-5, with 7 positions matching TRBD1. This CDR3 has 15 residues. V gave up 8 bases and J gave up 2 bases; unmatched junction bases: 9. CDR1 is MNHEY and CDR2 is SMNVEV in the germline V gene (reference sequence). CDR3 coding DNA: TGTGCCAGCCCTTTGCCCGGACAGGGCAATCAGCCCCAGCATTTT. Its protein is CASPLPGQGNQPQHF.

This clone was recorded at least ten times. The chain links TRBV13 to TRBJ1-2; the D is unclear. Trimming stripped 3 bases from V and 0 bases from J, with 14 bases between. Germline V gene sequence: CDR1 PRHDT, CDR2 FYEKMQ (reference sequence). This CDR3 comprises 16 residues. CDR3 in DNA: TGTGCCAGCAGCTTCCTCGTCAGTTCCACTAACTATGGCTACACCTTC. It translates to CASSFLVSSTNYGYTF.